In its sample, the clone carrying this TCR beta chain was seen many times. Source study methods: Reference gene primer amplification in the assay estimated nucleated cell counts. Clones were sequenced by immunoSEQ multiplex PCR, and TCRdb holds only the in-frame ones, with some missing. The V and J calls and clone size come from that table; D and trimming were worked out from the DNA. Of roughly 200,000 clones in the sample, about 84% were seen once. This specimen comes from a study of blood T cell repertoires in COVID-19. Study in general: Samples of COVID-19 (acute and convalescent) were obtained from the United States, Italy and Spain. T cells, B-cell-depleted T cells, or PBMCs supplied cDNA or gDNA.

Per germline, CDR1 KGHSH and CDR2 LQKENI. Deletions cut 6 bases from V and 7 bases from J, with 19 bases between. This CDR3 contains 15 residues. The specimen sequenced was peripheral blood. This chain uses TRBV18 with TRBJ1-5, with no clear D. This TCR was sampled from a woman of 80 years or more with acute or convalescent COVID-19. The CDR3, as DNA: TGTGCCAGCTCGCCTCTTGAGTCAGGCGACCAGCCCCAGCATTTT. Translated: CASSPLESGDQPQHF.